This is a list of T cell receptor beta chains from one sample in a study of T cells in Graves' hyperthyroidism and ophthalmopathy. From the multiplex PCR reads, TCRdb called clonotypes with MiXCR, one entry per CDR3 protein. The sample yields 400,000 or so distinct CDR3 sequences, around 15% seen once. Input material: blood. Source of these receptors: a woman in her fifties or sixties with Graves' ophthalmopathy. Each CDR3 is given with its conserved first and last residue. The D gene is left open where the match is weak. Clone size appears in some rows only: once, few, many, or a class for an expanded clone.

j_call d_call v_call clone_size cdr3_nt cdr3_aa
TRBJ2-5 . TRBV25-1 . TGTGCCAGCAGTGAAGCTCGGGATTACCAAGAGACCCAGTACTTC CASSEARDYQETQYF
TRBJ2-7 TRBD2 TRBV2 many TGTGCCAGCAGAAACGATGACTGGACTAGCGGCTACGAGCAGTACTTC CASRNDDWTSGYEQYF
TRBJ1-1 TRBD1 TRBV12-3/TRBV12-4 few TGTGCCAGCAGTTCCCGGACAGGAAGACAAGCTTTCTTT CASSSRTGRQAFF
TRBJ2-3 . TRBV18 . TGTGCCAGCTCACCACGGGGCCTTGGCGGGGCAGATACGCAGTATTTT CASSPRGLGGADTQYF
TRBJ1-2 . TRBV18 many TGTGCCAGCTCAGGCGATTTAAACTATGGCTACACCTTC CASSGDLNYGYTF
TRBJ2-3 TRBD2 TRBV28 many TGTGCCAGCAGCCATAATACCGGGACTAGCGGGAGGTGGGGGACAGATACGCAGTATTTT CASSHNTGTSGRWGTDTQYF
TRBJ2-3 . TRBV20-1 many TGCAGTGCTAGAGTCCTCATGGGAAAAAGCACAGATACGCAGTATTTT CSARVLMGKSTDTQYF
TRBJ1-2 . TRBV28 many TGTGCCAGCAGTTTAGCTGGTCAGGGGCCCTATGGCTACACCTTC CASSLAGQGPYGYTF
TRBJ1-4 . TRBV14 few TGTGCCTTCACCGGGCGATCCACCACGCGGGTTGAAAAACTGTTTTTT CAFTGRSTTRVEKLFF
TRBJ2-3 TRBD2 TRBV19 few TGTGCCAGTAGCCAACTAGCGGGAACAGATACGCAGTATTTT CASSQLAGTDTQYF
TRBJ2-3 TRBD2 TRBV28 . TGTGCCAGCAGTTTGTCCGGACTAGCGGGGACCCCTAGGTATTTT CASSLSGLAGTPRYF
TRBJ2-1 TRBD1 TRBV3-1 many TGTGCCAGCAGCCCTGGGACAGGGGTTAGCTCCTACAATGAGCAGTTCTTC CASSPGTGVSSYNEQFF
TRBJ2-3 . TRBV7-3 many TGTGCCAGCAGCTTAACGTTTCCGGGAACCGGAGATACGCAGTATTTT CASSLTFPGTGDTQYF
TRBJ2-2 . TRBV10-3 many TGTGCCATCAGTGAGTGGGACTCAAACACCGGGGAGCTGTTTTTT CAISEWDSNTGELFF
TRBJ2-1 . TRBV27 . TGTGCCAGCAGTTCGAAGGCAGGGGCTAGGGATGAGCAGTTCTTC CASSSKAGARDEQFF
TRBJ2-1 TRBD2 TRBV9 many TGTGCCAGCAGCGCACAAAGCCTTACTAGCGTTGAGCAGTTCTTC CASSAQSLTSVEQFF
TRBJ1-2 . TRBV6-1 many TGTGCCAGCAGCCCCCACGGGTCCGACTATGGCTACACCTTC CASSPHGSDYGYTF
TRBJ2-3 TRBD2 TRBV29-1 . TGCAGCGTTGTGCGTCAGATAAAGCGGGAGGACACCACAGATACGCAGTATTTT CSVVRQIKREDTTDTQYF
TRBJ2-1 . TRBV20-1 many TGCAGTGCTGGAGAGGGGCGGAATGAGCAGTTCTTC CSAGEGRNEQFF
TRBJ2-1 . TRBV5-1 few TGCGCCAGCAGCTTGGGACAGTTCGAGAATGAGCAGTTCTTC CASSLGQFENEQFF
TRBJ2-7 . TRBV20-1 many TGCAGTGCTCCAAGGGGGGGCACCTCCTACGAGCAGTACTTC CSAPRGGTSYEQYF
TRBJ2-2 . TRBV29-1 few TGCAGCGTGGATGGGACTTCGGGAACGGGGGAGCTGTTTTTT CSVDGTSGTGELFF
TRBJ2-7 . TRBV5-1 many TGCGCCAGCAGCTTGGAAAATCTCTACGAGCAGTACTTC CASSLENLYEQYF
TRBJ2-7 . TRBV15 . TGTGCCACCAGCAGAGTGACAGACTACGAGCAGTACTTC CATSRVTDYEQYF
TRBJ2-1 . TRBV20-1 many TGCAGTGCTAGAGTGTTGGCTAGCTCTAGAAATGAGCAGTTCTTC CSARVLASSRNEQFF
TRBJ1-6 . TRBV27 few TGTGCCAGCAGTCCTGGGACAAACGCGCCCAATTCACCCCTCCACTTT CASSPGTNAPNSPLHF
TRBJ2-5 . TRBV28 many TGTGCCAGCAGTTTGTGGCGGGGACTCCAAGAGACCCAGTACTTC CASSLWRGLQETQYF
TRBJ2-5 TRBD1 TRBV20-1 many TGCAGTGCTAGAGGTCGGACAGGGGAGACCCAGTACTTC CSARGRTGETQYF
TRBJ1-3 TRBD1 TRBV6-1 once TGTGCCAGCAGCGACCGGGACAGGGGGAGAAACACCATATATTTT CASSDRDRGRNTIYF
TRBJ2-7 . TRBV20-1 many TGCAGTGCTAGACATCAAGGGCCACACACGGGCGAGCAGTACTTC CSARHQGPHTGEQYF
TRBJ1-1 TRBD1 TRBV28 many TGTGCCAGCAGTTTCCCTAACTACAGGGGTCGAACTGAAGCTTTCTTT CASSFPNYRGRTEAFF
TRBJ1-5 . TRBV3-1 few TGCGCCAGCAGTACAGGGTTTGATCAGCCCCAGCATTTT CASSTGFDQPQHF
TRBJ2-3 . TRBV5-5 few TGTGCCAGCAGCCGGGACGGGGCAGATACGCAGTATTTT CASSRDGADTQYF
TRBJ1-2 . TRBV28 . TGTGCCAGCAGTCGCAGCAGGGCGGGTGGCTACACCTTC CASSRSRAGGYTF
TRBJ2-1 . TRBV11-3 many TGTGCCAGCAGCCCCGCCTCCTACAATGAGCAGTTCTTC CASSPASYNEQFF
TRBJ2-1 TRBD1 TRBV2 . TGTGCCAGCAGCGTCGGACAGGGGGCGAGGAATGAGCAGTTCTTC CASSVGQGARNEQFF
TRBJ1-2 . TRBV5-1 many TGCGCCAGCAGCTCTGGATCTAACTATGGCTACACCTTC CASSSGSNYGYTF